Described below is a single T cell receptor beta chain sequence and its context. Original analysis: The assay estimated nucleated cells by amplifying reference gene primers. Some clones are missing from TCRdb's copy, which holds only in-frame ones; the method was immunoSEQ multiplex PCR. The V and J calls and clone size are taken from that table; D and trimming were inferred from the DNA. The sample shows about 250,000 clones, around 88% of them seen only once. V lost 4 bases, J lost 6 bases, and 27 bases stayed unmatched. Per the germline V gene, CDR1 is MNHEY and CDR2 is SVGEGT. This CDR3 is 20 amino acids long. The data were obtained in a study of blood T cell repertoires in COVID-19. Study details: Acute and convalescent COVID-19 samples came from the United States, Italy and Spain. T cells, B-cell-depleted T cells, or PBMCs supplied cDNA or gDNA.

The sequenced sample was peripheral blood. The sequence was obtained from an elderly man with acute or convalescent COVID-19. This chain links TRBV6-2 or TRBV6-3 with TRBJ2-7, with 7 bases lining up with TRBD1. The CDR3 region has the DNA TGTGCCAGCAGTTCGGCCACTCCGGACAGGCTCACACTCAACCTTGGCGAGCAGTACTTC. Its translation: CASSSATPDRLTLNLGEQYF.